The 8 T cell receptor beta chains in this list originate from one sample, sequenced in a study of T-cell memory formation after mild COVID-19. One entry per CDR3 protein, called by TCRdb with MiXCR from the 5' RACE reads. In the table there are roughly 350,000 distinct CDR3 sequences, around 28% of which are singletons. What was sequenced was PBMCs or a T cell subset sorted from them (not recorded which). Every receptor here comes from an adult woman who had mild COVID-19 (a few samples of this study predate the infection). Cell type and time point are not known.

This clonotype was seen a few times. This rearrangement joins TRBV15 to TRBJ1-5, with unresolved D. Germline CDR1 is LNHNV and CDR2 is YYDKDF (reference sequence). This CDR3 contains 13 residues. V was trimmed by 5 bases and J by 0 bases, leaving 5 bases between them. The CDR3 bases are TGTGCCACCAGCGGAAATAGCAATCAGCCCCAGCATTTT. Its translation is CATSGNSNQPQHF.

A few counts support this clonotype. The chain recombines TRBV3-1 with TRBJ2-2, with 8 bases aligning to TRBD1. V lost 1 base and J lost 6; bases outside the gene matches: 4. This CDR3 is 15 amino acids long. Germline-derived CDR1 and CDR2 are LGHDT and YNNKEL (reference sequence). The CDR3 coding sequence is TGTGCCAGCAGCCAAGGGCAGGGGGCATCCGGGGAGCTGTTTTTT. Translation gives CASSQGQGASGELFF.

This clonotype was seen more than once but under ten times. This chain joins TRBV5-1 and TRBJ2-7; no reliable D call. This CDR3 is built from 14 residues. Germline lookup yields CDR1 SGHRS and CDR2 YFSETQ. V was cut by 4 bases and J by 0 bases, with 11 bases left in between. CDR3 residues: CASSLGLGSYEQYF. In nucleotides, the CDR3 is TGCGCCAGCAGCCTGGGTCTTGGCTCCTACGAGCAGTACTTC.

The table lists this clonotype with many counts. V and J are TRBV12-3 or TRBV12-4 and TRBJ2-1, with 11 bases aligning to TRBD2. V lost 8 bases, J lost 3 bases, and 9 bases stayed unmatched. The CDR3 loop spans 16 amino acids. The CDR3 is CASGIKTSGSYNEQFF. The CDR3 DNA reads TGTGCCAGCGGAATTAAAACTAGCGGGAGCTACAATGAGCAGTTCTTC.

Turning to this clonotype: Sequence at one end of the junction differs from germline and may be a read error. J is TRBJ2-3 and V is TRBV7-8; D remains unclear. Germline V lookup: CDR1 SGHVS, CDR2 FQNEAQ. The CDR3 has 14 amino acids. This CDR3 is CASSIAPSADTQYF. In nucleotides, the CDR3 is TGTGCCAGCAGCATAGCCCCCTCGGCAGATACGCAGTATTTT.

The sample holds a few counts of this clonotype. The J gene is TRBJ2-7, the V gene TRBV5-1; D remains unclear. The CDR3 runs to 17 residues. Per germline, CDR1 SGHRS and CDR2 YFSETQ. Trimming took off 0 bases at V and 2 bases at J, with 18 bases between the two ends. CDR3 bases: TGCGCCAGCAGCTTGGCAGATTGGCCCAAGTTGGCCTACGAGCAGTACTTC. Its protein is CASSLADWPKLAYEQYF.

The rearrangement links TRBV2 to TRBJ2-7; 8 nucleotides match TRBD1. The CDR3 has 15 amino acids. V dropped 3 bases and J dropped 4; count of bases not matched to a gene: 8. CDR1 and CDR2 from the germline V gene are SNHLY and FYNNEI. The CDR3 is CASSDFRGREYEQYF. The DNA for the CDR3 is TGTGCCAGCAGTGATTTCAGGGGGCGCGAATACGAGCAGTACTTC.

In its sample, this clonotype was seen a few times. The gene calls are TRBV7-6 and TRBJ1-4, with D unclear. This CDR3 is built from 15 residues. Trimming removed 5 bases at V and 8 bases at J, with 18 bases between. The germline V gene encodes CDR1 SGHVS and CDR2 FNYEAQ. CDR3 sequence: CASSAPTGVGEKLFF. CDR3 nucleotides: TGTGCCAGCAGCGCCCCGACTGGGGTGGGGGAAAAACTGTTTTTT.